Below are 19 T cell receptor beta chains sequenced from a single sample in a study of shared clonotypes between healthy human individuals. Repertoires were generated with immunoSEQ multiplex PCR, while TCRdb's copy carries only in-frame clones and drops some. The sample includes fewer than 1 million clones, 90% to 98% of them seen just once. Terminally differentiated effector memory CD45RA+ cells were excluded by CCR7 positive selection of CD45RO-negative cells. Sequencing was performed on naive CD8+ T cells sorted from blood. Every receptor here comes from a man between 25 and 39 years old in good health.

The chain uses TRBV27 and TRBJ2-7; 9 bases are a match to TRBD2. With V trimmed by 5 bases and J by 6 bases, 8 bases remained unmatched. The CDR3 extends over 14 amino acids. CDR1 and CDR2 from the germline V gene are MNHEY and SMNVEV (reference sequence). CDR3 bases: TGTGCCAGCAGTCCATTGGGACTAGCAATCGAGCAGTACTTC. Translating gives CASSPLGLAIEQYF.

V usage is TRBV5-1 and J usage is TRBJ1-1; perhaps TRBD1 as D (5 bases). This CDR3 region has 15 residues. The V gene lost 3 bases and the J gene lost 6 bases, with 18 bases spanning the gap. Germline V gene sequence: CDR1 SGHRS, CDR2 YFSETQ. CDR3 DNA: TGCGCCAGCAGCTGGGAACTCGGGACCAATCCTGAAGCTTTCTTT. Amino acid sequence: CASSWELGTNPEAFF.

Turning to this clone: Within the sample, other DNA sequences also encode this same CDR3. The chain uses TRBV27 and TRBJ2-7; D is possibly TRBD1 (6 bases). V lost 2 bases to trimming and J lost 3 bases, with 11 bases between them. This CDR3 is built from 14 residues. Germline CDR1 and CDR2: MNHEY and SMNVEV (reference sequence). CDR3 DNA sequence: TGTGCCAGCAGTTTAGGCAGGGGAAACTACGAGCAGTACTTC. This translates into CASSLGRGNYEQYF.

This clone was observed a single time. This chain uses TRBV7-8 with TRBJ1-5; weak D call: TRBD1 (5 bases). Germline V gene lookup returns CDR1 SGHVS and CDR2 FQNEAQ. CDR3 length equals 16 residues. Trimming took off 1 base at V and 3 bases at J, with 13 bases between the two ends. Here the CDR3 reads CASSLGGGDLNQPQHF. CDR3 coding DNA: TGTGCCAGCAGCTTAGGAGGAGGGGACCTCAATCAGCCCCAGCATTTT.

The rearrangement uses TRBV5-4 and TRBJ1-2, with 8 nucleotides matching TRBD1. With V trimmed by 1 base and J by 6 bases, 11 bases remained unmatched. Germline V gene data show CDR1 as SGHNT and CDR2 as YYREEE (reference sequence). The CDR3 covers 16 residues. The CDR3 is CASSLPGDRLVHGYTF. The CDR3 DNA reads TGTGCCAGCAGCTTGCCGGGGGACAGGCTCGTCCATGGCTACACCTTC.

CDR3 nucleotide sequence: TGTGCCAGCAGCTTAGGCTGGGACAGGGGAGGAAACACCATATATTTT. Protein product: CASSLGWDRGGNTIYF. This sequence joins TRBV11-2 and TRBJ1-3, with 10 bases matching TRBD1. This CDR3 is built from 16 residues. Unmatched junction bases numbered 4, after V lost 1 base and J lost 4 bases. Per germline, CDR1 SGHAT and CDR2 FQNNGV. The whole variable domain, filled in from reference TRBV11-2 and TRBJ1-3, reads EAGVAQSPRYKIIEKRQSVAFWCNPISGHATLYWYQQILGQGPKLLIQFQNNGVVDDSQLPKDRFSAERLKGVDSTLKIQPAKLEDSAVYLCASSLGWDRGGNTIYFGEGSWLTVV.

This sequence joins TRBV4-2 and TRBJ2-7, with 13 bases aligning to TRBD2. Per the germline V gene, CDR1 is LGHNA and CDR2 is YNFKEQ. The CDR3 is made up of 15 amino acids. V gave up 4 bases and J gave up 4 bases; unmatched junction bases: 4. The CDR3 region has the DNA TGTGCCAGCAGCCCGGGGACTAGCGGGGTATACGAGCAGTACTTC. Its translation is CASSPGTSGVYEQYF.

The rearrangement links TRBV28 to TRBJ2-1; D possibly corresponds to TRBD2 (6 bases). Per germline, CDR1 MDHEN and CDR2 SYDVKM. V lost 5 bases, J lost 8 bases, and 19 bases lay in between. The CDR3 has 15 residues. The CDR3 nucleotides read TGTGCCAGCAGTGGGAGGAACGTTCAGTTGGATGAGCAGTTCTTC. Translating it yields CASSGRNVQLDEQFF.

The chain couples TRBV15 to TRBJ2-2; no clear D gene. Trimming left V 3 bases short and J 6 bases short, with 14 bases between. The CDR3 is 15 amino acids. CDR1 is LNHNV and CDR2 is YYDKDF in the germline V gene (reference sequence). The CDR3 region has the DNA TGTGCCACCAGCAGTACAAATACTGGTTCCGGGGAGCTGTTTTTT. Its protein is CATSSTNTGSGELFF.

The chain couples TRBV27 to TRBJ2-1, with 16 bases fitting TRBD2. This CDR3 is built from 20 residues. The junction had 12 bases not matched to a gene; V was cut back by 1 base and J by 6 bases. The germline V gene has CDR1 MNHEY and CDR2 SMNVEV (reference sequence). The CDR3, as DNA: TGTGCCAGCAGTTTATTTTATGGGACTAGCGGGAGGGCTAAACTCAATGAGCAGTTCTTC. Amino acid sequence: CASSLFYGTSGRAKLNEQFF.

The chain couples TRBV6-6 to TRBJ1-1; D unresolved. Trimming removed 2 bases from V and 2 bases from J, with 15 bases in between. The germline V gene has CDR1 MNHNY and CDR2 SVGAGI (reference sequence). CDR3 length equals 16 residues. The CDR3 reads CASSYEPGPINTEAFF. CDR3 sequence (DNA): TGTGCCAGCAGTTACGAGCCAGGACCGATCAACACTGAAGCTTTCTTT.

The chain uses TRBV5-5 and TRBJ2-1, with 8 bases identical to TRBD2. V lost 0 bases, J lost 6 bases, and 5 bases stayed unmatched. The CDR3 length is 15 residues. Germline CDR1 and CDR2: SGHKS and YYEKEE (reference sequence). The CDR3 sequence is CASSLEPGGFNEQFF. DNA of the CDR3: TGTGCCAGCAGCTTGGAACCGGGAGGGTTCAATGAGCAGTTCTTC.

This clone was found once. The CDR3 nucleotides read TGTGCCAGCAGCCCCTACCCCACAGATACGCAGTATTTT. This translates into CASSPYPTDTQYF. The chain carries TRBV7-3 and TRBJ2-3; D is uncertain. Trimming cost V 5 bases and J 2 bases, with 8 bases left between them. The CDR3 length is 13 residues. Germline-derived CDR1 and CDR2 are SGHTA and FQGTGA.

This clone was seen once. The V and J genes are TRBV7-8 and TRBJ2-1; D could derive from TRBD1 or TRBD2 (7 bases each). CDR1 and CDR2 from the germline V gene are SGHVS and FQNEAQ. The CDR3 has 16 amino acids. V was shortened by 6 bases and J by 0 bases, with 15 bases between the two germline ends. Here the CDR3 reads CASRGGQGGSYNEQFF. The CDR3 DNA follows: TGTGCCAGCAGGGGAGGGCAGGGGGGCTCCTACAATGAGCAGTTCTTC.

The CDR3 is CASSSWGLADEQYF. CDR3 DNA sequence: TGTGCCAGCAGCAGCTGGGGACTAGCGGACGAGCAGTACTTC. The chain links TRBV7-9 to TRBJ2-7, with 11 positions matching TRBD2. Germline CDR1 reads SEHNR; CDR2 reads FQNEAQ (reference sequence). The CDR3 covers 14 residues. The junction had 5 bases not matched to a gene; V was cut back by 5 bases and J by 5 bases.

This clone was counted a few times. The chain employs TRBV6-5 and TRBJ1-5; 7 bases line up with TRBD1. With V trimmed by 6 bases and J by 5 bases, 7 bases remained unmatched. Germline loops: CDR1 MNHEY, CDR2 SVGAGI. The CDR3 runs to 14 residues. The CDR3 bases are TGTGCCAGCAGCCTGACAGGGTTGGATCAGCCCCAGCATTTT. Encoded protein: CASSLTGLDQPQHF.

The V and J genes are TRBV21-1 and TRBJ1-1. TRBV21-1 is annotated as a pseudogene. This CDR3 has 16 amino acids. CDR3: CASRVNFYTIRTEAFF. DNA of the CDR3: TGTGCCAGCAGGGTCAATTTCTACACAATTCGCACTGAAGCTTTCTTT.

The rearrangement uses TRBV9 and TRBJ2-1, with TRBD2 matching 8 bases. The junction had 13 bases not matched to a gene; V was cut back by 1 base and J by 7 bases. This CDR3 is 17 amino acids long. Germline V gene sequence: CDR1 SGDLS, CDR2 YYNGEE. Written as DNA, the CDR3 is TGTGCCAGCAGCGTAACCCCCCGACTAGCGAGAGGTAATGAGCAGTTCTTC. It is translated as CASSVTPRLARGNEQFF.

The rearrangement uses TRBV7-8 and TRBJ2-7; weak D call: TRBD1 (7 bases). This CDR3 is built from 14 residues. Trimming took off 1 base at V and 6 bases at J, with 13 bases between the two ends. CDR1 is SGHVS and CDR2 is FQNEAQ in the germline V gene. The CDR3 DNA reads as TGTGCCAGCAGCTTAGGGGACAGCGGGTCCGAGCAGTACTTC. Protein: CASSLGDSGSEQYF.